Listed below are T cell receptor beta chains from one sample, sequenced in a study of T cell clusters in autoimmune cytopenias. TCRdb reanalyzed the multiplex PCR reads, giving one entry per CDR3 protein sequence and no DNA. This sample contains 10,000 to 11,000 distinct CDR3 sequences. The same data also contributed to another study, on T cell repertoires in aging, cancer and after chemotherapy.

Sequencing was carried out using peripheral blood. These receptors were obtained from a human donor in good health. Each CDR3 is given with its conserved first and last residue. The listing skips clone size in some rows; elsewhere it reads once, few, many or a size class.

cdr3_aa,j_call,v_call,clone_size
CASSLYSNQPQHF,TRBJ1-5,TRBV18,.
CASRRDRGATNEKLFF,TRBJ1-4,TRBV27,.
CASSISGTGNTIYF,TRBJ1-3,TRBV19,medium-sized
CASSLVQSLPYEQYF,TRBJ2-7,TRBV11-2,.
CATSDFRRGTDTQYF,TRBJ2-3,TRBV24-1,.
CASSYGGPTDTQYF,TRBJ2-3,TRBV4-2,.
CASSASGLAGVETQYF,TRBJ2-5,TRBV7-2,.
CASSRAEVRGFNTF,TRBJ1-2,TRBV7-9,medium-sized
CASSLWGGGRTEAFF,TRBJ1-1,TRBV28,.
CASRIRDYGYTF,TRBJ1-2,TRBV12-3/TRBV12-4,medium-sized
CATSRDQATEKLFF,TRBJ1-4,TRBV15,.
CSAIIRQGGDNEQFF,TRBJ2-1,TRBV20-1,.
CSASYYGGHYNEQFF,TRBJ2-1,TRBV20-1,.
CASSTPSGLGDEQFF,TRBJ2-1,TRBV7-2,.
CASRGFYNEQFF,TRBJ2-1,TRBV19,.
CASSSQGQETQYF,TRBJ2-5,TRBV6-2/TRBV6-3,.
CASRSGYNEQFF,TRBJ2-1,TRBV5-4,.
CASSYQSGDGETQYF,TRBJ2-5,TRBV6-6,.
CASSKIKMEDRGRDEYEQYF,TRBJ2-7,TRBV21-1,.
CASSHRGQGADTQYF,TRBJ2-3,TRBV7-2,.
CASSPTGAGELFF,TRBJ2-2,TRBV18,medium-sized
CSAGPRWDSPLHF,TRBJ1-6,TRBV20-1,medium-sized
CASSLGTGGSTYEQYF,TRBJ2-7,TRBV11-2,.
CASSYSLQGLNTIYF,TRBJ1-3,TRBV6-5,.
CASSFSTDTQYF,TRBJ2-3,TRBV7-2,medium-sized
CASPPTARSTDTQYF,TRBJ2-3,TRBV6-2/TRBV6-3,.
CASSLVTGNSYEQYF,TRBJ2-7,TRBV27,medium-sized
CASTRGPRYEQYF,TRBJ2-7,TRBV27,.
CASRATGRWSTDTQYF,TRBJ2-3,TRBV6-5,medium-sized
CASSLEGAHGFREQFF,TRBJ2-1,TRBV5-4,.
CASSPWGARDVEQYF,TRBJ2-7,TRBV5-1,.